This T cell receptor (beta chain) was sequenced in a study of blood T cells in healthy people across ages. A second PCR, run for about 7 to 12 cycles, used a sample-barcoded 5' primer plus a J-beta primer mix. Each sample yielded at least 2.5 million CDR3-containing paired-end reads. TCRdb re-called the 5' RACE reads with MiXCR, one entry per CDR3 protein. The repertoire consists of about a million distinct CDR3 sequences, with just over 50% occurring once and the leading ten covering over 20%. This clonotype was found a few times. Between the trimmed V and J ends, which lost 9 bases and 5 bases, there was a span of 15 bases. Germline loops: CDR1 SGHTA, CDR2 FQGNSA. The length of the CDR3 is 13 residues. Per-sample PBMC isolation yielded at least 7 million cells.

What was sequenced was blood. This TCR was sampled from a woman aged 60-75 years in good health. The chain couples TRBV7-2 to TRBJ2-3; D perhaps matches TRBD2 (5 bases). CDR3 sequence: CASTSPVLDTQYF. The CDR3 DNA follows: TGTGCCAGTACTAGTCCAGTATTAGATACGCAGTATTTT.